This T cell receptor beta chain was profiled in a study of radiotherapy plus CTLA-4 blockade in lung cancer. With 9 bases clipped from V and 5 bases from J, the junction kept 16 bases outside the gene matches. This CDR3 comprises 15 residues. CDR1 SGHNT and CDR2 YYREEE come from the germline V gene (reference sequence). Measured with immunoSEQ multiplex PCR; TCRdb has only the in-frame clones, and not every one. This sample has some 110,000 clones; more than 75% occur once, and the top ten carry approximately 3.5%. This receptor was identified in a human donor with non-small cell lung cancer that progressed on radiotherapy plus ipilimumab. Some clones in this sample may be carry-over from other donors' samples. The chain employs TRBV5-4 and TRBJ2-7; 8 bases fit TRBD1. The input for sequencing was peripheral blood, taken from a patient treated with radiotherapy plus ipilimumab. The CDR3 DNA reads as TGTGCCACCACAGCAGGGGGCCGTGGTCCCCACGAGCAGTACTTC. This encodes CATTAGGRGPHEQYF.